These 30 T cell receptor beta chains share one sample of origin, sequenced in a study of blood T cell repertoires in COVID-19. Some clones are missing from TCRdb's copy, which holds only in-frame ones; the method was immunoSEQ multiplex PCR. The data hold fewer than 120,000 clones, with around 76% observed a single time. Sequencing used peripheral blood. The source of these receptors is a woman aged 80 or over with acute or convalescent COVID-19.

V usage is TRBV9 and J usage is TRBJ2-3, with 9 bases matching TRBD2. CDR1 is SGDLS, CDR2 YYNGEE, per germline. The CDR3 is made up of 16 amino acids. With 4 bases clipped from V and 3 bases from J, the junction kept 9 bases outside the gene matches. In DNA, the CDR3 is TGTGCCAGCAGCCCCCTGGCGGGGGGGAAAACAGATACGCAGTATTTT. Protein: CASSPLAGGKTDTQYF.

The chain employs TRBV6-1 and TRBJ2-2; TRBD2 aligns across 10 bases. V shed 3 bases, J shed 6 bases, and the junction held 13 bases outside the gene matches. The CDR3 covers 18 residues. Germline values: CDR1 MNHNS, CDR2 SASEGT. The CDR3 region is CASSDGGSGRPGPGELFF. CDR3 nucleotide sequence: TGTGCCAGCAGTGATGGTGGTAGCGGGAGGCCCGGTCCCGGGGAGCTGTTTTTT.

This rearrangement joins TRBV5-1 to TRBJ2-5; 8 bases match TRBD2. Germline V gene lookup returns CDR1 SGHRS and CDR2 YFSETQ. This CDR3 comprises 15 residues. V gave up 5 bases and J gave up 2 bases; unmatched junction bases: 8. Here the CDR3 DNA reads TGCGCCAGCAGTCGAATAGGGACTAGTCAAGAGACCCAGTACTTC. Encoded protein: CASSRIGTSQETQYF.

In its sample, this clone was seen a few times. The gene calls are TRBV9 and TRBJ1-3; D unresolved. The V end was cut by 0 bases, the J end by 4 bases, with 8 bases between. Looked up from germline, CDR1 is SGDLS and CDR2 is YYNGEE. The CDR3 runs to 14 residues. CDR3 nucleotide sequence: TGTGCCAGCAGCGTAGCCTTGACAGGAAACACCATATATTTT. It yields the protein CASSVALTGNTIYF.

The chain links TRBV5-4 to TRBJ1-2, with TRBD1 identical over 8 bases. Looked up from germline, CDR1 is SGHNT and CDR2 is YYREEE (reference sequence). This CDR3 comprises 16 residues. V shed 0 bases and J 7 bases; nucleotides not matched to a gene: 11. The CDR3 spells CASSLDGQGGEVGYTF. CDR3 in DNA: TGTGCCAGCAGCTTGGACGGACAGGGAGGGGAGGTTGGCTACACCTTC.

The chain has TRBV6-5 and TRBJ2-5, with D possibly matching TRBD2 (6 bases). Germline V gene data show CDR1 as MNHEY and CDR2 as SVGAGI. The CDR3 totals 15 residues. V shed 1 base and J shed 3 bases, with 12 bases lying between them. CDR3 nucleotides: TGTGCCAGCAGTTACTACGCGGGGAGAAAAGAGACCCAGTACTTC. Its protein product is CASSYYAGRKETQYF.

There are many counts of this clone. This chain joins TRBV2 and TRBJ2-7, with 7 bases fitting TRBD1. CDR3 length: 15 amino acids. The trim removed 5 bases at V and 4 bases at J, leaving 11 bases unmatched. Looked up from germline, CDR1 is SNHLY and CDR2 is FYNNEI. The CDR3 DNA reads as TGTGCCAGCAGTAGTACAGGGGATGCCATTTACGAGCAGTACTTC. Translation gives CASSSTGDAIYEQYF.

The chain employs TRBV6-5 and TRBJ1-6; 8 positions agree with TRBD1. From germline, CDR1 is MNHEY and CDR2 SVGAGI. After removal of 10 bases from V and 7 bases from J, the junction contained 9 bases not matched to a gene. The CDR3 is made up of 14 amino acids. CDR3 residues: CAISAGQANSPLHF. In DNA, the CDR3 is TGTGCCATCTCGGCGGGACAGGCAAATTCACCCCTCCACTTT.

This clone was seen once. The genes are TRBV9 and TRBJ2-7, with TRBD2 identical over 8 bases. The V and J ends lost 0 bases and 3 bases, in that order; junction bases with no gene match: 5. CDR3 size: 15 residues. Germline CDR1 and CDR2: SGDLS and YYNGEE. CDR3 in amino acids: CASSVAAREVYEQYF. For the CDR3, the DNA is TGTGCCAGCAGCGTAGCGGCGCGGGAGGTCTACGAGCAGTACTTC.

This chain joins TRBV12-5 and TRBJ2-5; a weak D match, TRBD2 (6 bases). V lost 1 base, J lost 5 bases, and 8 bases lay in between. The V gene's germline CDR1 is LGHNT and CDR2 FRNRAP. The CDR3 is 13 residues long. CDR3 protein: CASGLGTTETQYF. DNA for the CDR3: TGTGCTAGTGGTTTGGGGACTACTGAGACCCAGTACTTC.

The J gene is TRBJ1-1, the V gene TRBV19, with TRBD1 as a possible D gene (6 bases). CDR1 LNHDA and CDR2 SQIVND come from the germline V gene (reference sequence). This CDR3 has 14 residues. V shed 6 bases and J shed 2 bases, with 13 bases lying between them. The CDR3, as DNA: TGTGCCAGTAGGGGGGGGCAGGCAAACACTGAAGCTTTCTTT. Translated, it gives CASRGGQANTEAFF.

The chain carries TRBV12-3 or TRBV12-4 and TRBJ1-6; no clear D. This CDR3 has 12 amino acids. V was trimmed by 1 base and J by 16 bases, leaving 11 bases between them. The CDR3 nucleotides read TGTGCCAGCAGTTTAGACGGTATCGCTCTCCACTTT. Translated, it gives CASSLDGIALHF.

This rearrangement joins TRBV20-1 to TRBJ2-4, with D perhaps matching TRBD2 (6 bases). The CDR3 consists of 13 residues. The V gene's germline CDR1 is DFQATT and CDR2 SNEGSKA (reference sequence). Trimming cost V 3 bases and J 12 bases, with 18 bases left between them. CDR3 loop: CSASIRDSVGQYF. The CDR3 nucleotides read TGCAGTGCTAGTATTCGGGACTCCGTTGGTCAGTACTTC.

V and J are TRBV14 and TRBJ2-1; TRBD2 might be the D (5 bases). Germline assignment: CDR1 SGHDN and CDR2 FVKESK. The CDR3 totals 16 residues. V lost 4 bases, J lost 2 bases, and 15 bases lay in between. In DNA, the CDR3 is TGTGCCAGCAGCCCCCAACGGGGATTTGCCTACAATGAGCAGTTCTTC. Amino acid sequence: CASSPQRGFAYNEQFF.

V is TRBV4-3 and J is TRBJ2-7, with D hard to call. V dropped 1 base and J dropped 4 bases, with 14 bases sitting between them. CDR1 and CDR2 (germline): LGHNA, YSLEER. The CDR3 is made up of 15 amino acids. The CDR3 is CASSQAPPGRYEQYF. For the CDR3, the DNA is TGCGCCAGCAGCCAAGCCCCGCCGGGTCGGTACGAGCAGTACTTC.

This chain uses TRBV30 with TRBJ2-2, with a possible D match to TRBD2 (7 bases). Germline CDR1 is GTSNPN and CDR2 is SVGIG (reference sequence). With 2 bases removed from V and 6 bases from J, the gap between germline ends came to 10 bases. The CDR3 contains 13 residues. The CDR3 sequence: CAWSTGGAGELFF. CDR3 bases: TGTGCCTGGAGTACGGGGGGCGCCGGGGAGCTGTTTTTT.

The chain employs TRBV10-2 and TRBJ1-1, with 9 bases aligning to TRBD1. V gave up 8 bases and J gave up 3 bases; unmatched junction bases: 7. From germline, CDR1 is WSHSY and CDR2 SAAADI. This CDR3 contains 14 residues. CDR3 nucleotide sequence: TGCGCCAGCCGGGGGACAGGGTTTGACACTGAAGCTTTCTTT. Protein product: CASRGTGFDTEAFF.

The chain is built from TRBV28 and TRBJ1-5; D gene uncertain. This CDR3 has 12 residues. V lost 11 bases, J lost 6 bases, and 14 bases lay in between. The V gene's germline CDR1 is MDHEN and CDR2 SYDVKM. The CDR3 sequence is CAVTLLGQPQHF. The CDR3 nucleotides read TGTGCCGTGACATTATTGGGTCAGCCCCAGCATTTT.

V is TRBV5-1 and J is TRBJ1-4, with TRBD1 matching 7 bases. This CDR3 comprises 14 residues. CDR1 is SGHRS and CDR2 is YFSETQ in the germline V gene. Trimming at V came to 5 bases and at J to 8 bases, leaving 9 bases not matched to a gene. This chain's CDR3 is CASRETGLSEKLFF. The CDR3 DNA sequence: TGCGCCAGCAGGGAGACAGGGCTATCAGAAAAACTGTTTTTT.

CDR3 sequence: CASSLSGLNTQYF. The CDR3 region has the DNA TGTGCCAGCAGTCTATCGGGACTTAATACGCAGTATTTT. The V gene is TRBV12-3 or TRBV12-4, the J gene TRBJ2-3; D possibly corresponds to TRBD2 (6 bases). The CDR3 extends over 13 amino acids. The V gene lost 5 bases and the J gene lost 7 bases, with 13 bases spanning the gap.

This CDR3 reads CASTPWGGSSYEQYF. The CDR3 coding sequence is TGTGCCAGCACCCCATGGGGGGGGAGCTCCTACGAGCAGTACTTC. The V and J genes are TRBV4-2 and TRBJ2-7; 7 positions match TRBD2. Germline CDR1 and CDR2: LGHNA and YNFKEQ. The CDR3 extends over 15 amino acids. The V gene end was trimmed by 7 bases and the J gene end by 0 bases; junction bases not matched to a gene: 9.

The rearrangement links TRBV5-1 to TRBJ2-4; D possibly corresponds to TRBD1 (6 bases). CDR1 and CDR2 (germline): SGHRS, YFSETQ. The CDR3 is made up of 14 amino acids. Trimming shortened V by 2 bases and J by 6 bases, and 12 bases separated the two germline ends. CDR3 DNA sequence: TGCGCCAGCAGCTTTAGGACAGATAGAAACATTCAGTACTTC. Residues: CASSFRTDRNIQYF.

In this sample, this clone turned up many times. CDR3 nucleotide sequence: TGCGCCAGCACCACAAAGGCCTACAGGGGAGTAAATGGAAACACCATATATTTT. Its translation: CASTTKAYRGVNGNTIYF. This chain connects TRBV23-1 to TRBJ1-3; 7 bases agree with TRBD1. TRBV23-1 is designated an ORF whose function remains uncertain. The CDR3 covers 18 residues. V dropped 7 bases and J dropped 3; count of bases not matched to a gene: 18.

This clone has just a few counts. This chain links TRBV28 with TRBJ1-2; TRBD1 agrees at 8 bases. The ends lost 6 bases at V and 5 bases at J; junction bases unmatched: 5. This CDR3 is built from 13 residues. Germline V gene lookup returns CDR1 MDHEN and CDR2 SYDVKM. This CDR3 is CASRRGQGYGYTF. In nucleotides, the CDR3 is TGTGCCAGCAGGCGAGGACAGGGATATGGCTACACCTTC.

V gene TRBV6-5 combines with J gene TRBJ1-3, with unresolved D. Germline CDR1 MNHEY, CDR2 SVGAGI. This CDR3 has 16 amino acids. Deletions cut 0 bases from V and 0 bases from J, with 9 bases between. The CDR3 reads CASSYSIAFSGNTIYF. DNA for the CDR3: TGTGCCAGCAGTTACTCGATTGCGTTCTCTGGAAACACCATATATTTT.

The V call is TRBV11-3, the J call TRBJ1-1, with a weak D call TRBD1 (6 bases). This CDR3 region has 14 residues. In germline, CDR1 is SGHNT, CDR2 YENEEA. Trimming removed 5 bases at V and 11 bases at J, with 21 bases between. The CDR3 bases are TGTGCCAGCAGCCAACAGGGCGTCGGTACACCGGCTTTCTTT. This codes for CASSQQGVGTPAFF.

The chain has TRBV5-1 and TRBJ2-5; 8 bases align to TRBD1. The J segment lost 2 bases and the V segment lost 4 bases, leaving 7 bases of the junction unmatched. Germline V gives CDR1 SGHRS, CDR2 YFSETQ. This CDR3 is 15 amino acids long. CDR3 nucleotides: TGCGCCAGCAGCCGCACAGGGGACAGGCAAGAGACCCAGTACTTC. Translation gives CASSRTGDRQETQYF.

V usage is TRBV5-1 and J usage is TRBJ1-1, with 8 bases identical to TRBD1. This CDR3 spans 14 amino acids. V lost 6 bases, J lost 6 bases, and 10 bases stayed unmatched. CDR1 is SGHRS, CDR2 YFSETQ, per germline. The CDR3 bases are TGCGCCAGCACTCCCAACAGGGGGTCGGCTGAAGCTTTCTTT. Translating gives CASTPNRGSAEAFF.

This clone showed up just a few times. This chain connects TRBV4-2 to TRBJ1-1; tentatively, D is TRBD1 (6 bases). The CDR3 extends over 16 amino acids. CDR1 and CDR2 (germline): LGHNA, YNFKEQ. V was clipped by 0 bases and J by 4 bases, with 15 bases between them. The CDR3 sequence: CASSQDIGQLSTEAFF. The CDR3 DNA reads as TGTGCCAGCAGCCAAGATATAGGACAGTTGAGCACTGAAGCTTTCTTT.

V and J are TRBV6-5 and TRBJ2-7; D possibly corresponds to TRBD1 (5 bases). Between the trimmed V and J ends, which lost 5 bases and 2 bases, there was a span of 16 bases. This CDR3 is built from 15 residues. CDR1 MNHEY and CDR2 SVGAGI come from the germline V gene. CDR3 in DNA: TGTGCCAGCAGTCCACTTGGGGCAGGAACCTACGAGCAGTACTTC. This codes for CASSPLGAGTYEQYF.